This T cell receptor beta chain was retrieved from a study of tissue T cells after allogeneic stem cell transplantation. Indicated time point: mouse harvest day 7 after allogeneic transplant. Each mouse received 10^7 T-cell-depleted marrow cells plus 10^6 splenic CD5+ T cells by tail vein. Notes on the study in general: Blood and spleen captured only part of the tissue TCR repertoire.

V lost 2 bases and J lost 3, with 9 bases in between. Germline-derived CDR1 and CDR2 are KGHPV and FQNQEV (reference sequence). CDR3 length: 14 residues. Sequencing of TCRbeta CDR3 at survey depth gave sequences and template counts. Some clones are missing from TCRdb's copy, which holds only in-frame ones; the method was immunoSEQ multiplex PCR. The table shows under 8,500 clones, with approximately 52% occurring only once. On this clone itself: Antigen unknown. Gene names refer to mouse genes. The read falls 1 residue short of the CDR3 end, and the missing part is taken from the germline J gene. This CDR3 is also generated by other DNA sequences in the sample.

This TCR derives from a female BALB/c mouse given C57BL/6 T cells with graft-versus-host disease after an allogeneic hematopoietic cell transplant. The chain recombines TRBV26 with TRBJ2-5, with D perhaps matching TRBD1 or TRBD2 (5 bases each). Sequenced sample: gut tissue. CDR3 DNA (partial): TGTGCCAGCAGTCTGCGGGGACGGCAAGACACCCAGTAC. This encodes CASSLRGRQDTQY. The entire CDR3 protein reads CASSLRGRQDTQYF. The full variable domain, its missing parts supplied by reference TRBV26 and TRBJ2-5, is NSKVIQTPRYLVKGQGQKAKMRCIPEKGHPVVFWYQQNKNNEFKFLINFQNQEVLQQIDMTEKRFSAECPSNSPCSLEIQSSEAGDSALYLCASSLRGRQDTQYFGPGTRLLVL.